The 19 T cell receptor beta chains listed next were all sequenced from one sample in a study of shared clonotypes between healthy human individuals. This table comes from immunoSEQ multiplex PCR, and its TCRdb copy is limited to in-frame clones, with some not included. Among some 2 million clones listed, around 96% were seen once. CD45RO-negative cells were positively selected for CCR7, leaving out terminally differentiated effector memory CD45RA+ cells. Sequenced input: naive CD8+ T cells sorted from blood. These receptors all stem from a man younger than 30 in good health.

This chain connects TRBV30 to TRBJ2-7; no reliable D call. This CDR3 has 13 residues. Per germline, CDR1 GTSNPN and CDR2 SVGIG (reference sequence). With 5 bases removed from V and 9 bases from J, the gap between germline ends came to 20 bases. DNA for the CDR3: TGTGCCTGGGACGTTGACCCGCCAACCCGGCAGTACTTC. This codes for CAWDVDPPTRQYF.

The genes are TRBV7-9 and TRBJ2-5; no firm D call. Germline lookup yields CDR1 SEHNR and CDR2 FQNEAQ (reference sequence). The CDR3 length is 14 residues. The germline V and J ends were trimmed by 5 bases and 2 bases, with 12 bases remaining between them. The CDR3 region is CASSRGPAQETQYF. The CDR3 DNA reads TGTGCCAGCAGCCGTGGACCCGCTCAAGAGACCCAGTACTTC.

J is TRBJ2-1 and V is TRBV5-6; D remains ambiguous. CDR1 is SGHDT and CDR2 is YYEEEE in the germline V gene. The ends were cut back, 4 bases at V and 7 bases at J, with 9 bases in the middle. The CDR3 has 12 residues. CDR3 DNA: TGTGCCAGCAGCAACGGAGTGAATGAGCAGTTCTTC. This sequence encodes CASSNGVNEQFF.

A single count supports this clone. The chain couples TRBV5-6 to TRBJ1-1, with TRBD1 as a possible D gene (5 bases). The V gene's germline CDR1 is SGHDT and CDR2 YYEEEE. V lost 0 bases and J lost 8, with 11 bases in between. This CDR3 region has 13 residues. The CDR3 nucleotides are TGTGCCAGCAGCTTGGTTGGGGGGGTAGAAGCTTTCTTT. It encodes CASSLVGGVEAFF.

The chain employs TRBV10-3 and TRBJ2-7; D is perhaps TRBD2 (6 bases). CDR1 ENHRY and CDR2 SYGVKD come from the germline V gene. Deletions cut 3 bases from V and 2 bases from J, with 14 bases between. The CDR3 is 15 residues long. CDR3 protein: CAISEGTPIPYEQYF. CDR3 nucleotide sequence: TGTGCCATCAGTGAAGGGACTCCTATCCCCTACGAGCAGTACTTC.

The V call is TRBV27, the J call TRBJ2-1; D unclear. The CDR3 is made up of 16 amino acids. Germline lookup yields CDR1 MNHEY and CDR2 SMNVEV (reference sequence). Trimming shortened V by 4 bases and J by 4 bases, and 17 bases separated the two germline ends. CDR3 region: CASSSPTVNSYNEQFF. CDR3 in DNA: TGTGCCAGCAGTTCCCCGACGGTGAACAGTTACAATGAGCAGTTCTTC.

J is TRBJ2-7 and V is TRBV27; the match to TRBD2 covers 8 bases. In germline, CDR1 is MNHEY, CDR2 SMNVEV (reference sequence). This CDR3 has 16 amino acids. Trimming removed 1 base from V and 2 bases from J; junction bases left unmatched: 7. The CDR3 loop reads CASSLLSSGIAYEQYF. The CDR3 DNA reads TGTGCCAGCAGTTTATTGAGTAGCGGGATAGCCTACGAGCAGTACTTC.

This clone appeared once. V gene TRBV28 combines with J gene TRBJ2-1, with TRBD2 identical over 8 bases. The junction had 15 bases not matched to a gene; V was cut back by 5 bases and J by 9 bases. This CDR3 comprises 16 residues. Germline CDR1 MDHEN, CDR2 SYDVKM. The CDR3 region has the DNA TGTGCCAGCAGTATGACGGGGGGGGTTAAGGACGTTGAGCAGTTCTTC. Residues: CASSMTGGVKDVEQFF.

J is TRBJ2-1 and V is TRBV28; 9 nucleotides align to TRBD2. Trimming removed 5 bases from V and 9 bases from J; junction bases left unmatched: 11. The CDR3 runs to 15 residues. Germline loops: CDR1 MDHEN, CDR2 SYDVKM. CDR3 sequence: CASSTVRGGQGEQFF. CDR3 coding DNA: TGTGCCAGCAGTACGGTGCGGGGGGGCCAAGGTGAGCAGTTCTTC.

The chain combines TRBV5-1 with TRBJ2-7; perhaps TRBD2 as D (6 bases). Trimming took off 4 bases at V and 0 bases at J, with 14 bases between the two ends. CDR3 length equals 15 residues. Germline CDR1 reads SGHRS; CDR2 reads YFSETQ. CDR3 nucleotide sequence: TGCGCCAGCAGCCCGGAGGGGACTCGCTCCTACGAGCAGTACTTC. It specifies CASSPEGTRSYEQYF. Full variable domain (missing parts from reference TRBV5-1 and TRBJ2-7): KAGVTQTPRYLIKTRGQQVTLSCSPISGHRSVSWYQQTPGQGLQFLFEYFSETQRNKGNFPGRFSGRQFSNSRSEMNVSTLELGDSALYLCASSPEGTRSYEQYFGPGTRLTVT.

J is TRBJ2-3 and V is TRBV14; TRBD2 might be the D (6 bases). V lost 4 bases and J 4 bases, leaving 15 bases between the germline ends. CDR1 and CDR2 (germline): SGHDN, FVKESK. The CDR3 is made up of 15 amino acids. This chain's CDR3 is CASSLVTGEADTQYF. CDR3 nucleotide sequence: TGTGCCAGCAGCCTTGTTACGGGGGAGGCAGATACGCAGTATTTT.

This chain links TRBV5-8 with TRBJ2-7, with D unresolved. The germline V gene has CDR1 SGHTS and CDR2 YDEGEE. V lost 4 bases to trimming and J lost 0 bases, with 11 bases between them. The length of the CDR3 is 14 residues. CDR3 bases: TGTGCCAGCAGCCAAGACGGCAACTCCTACGAGCAGTACTTC. Amino acid sequence: CASSQDGNSYEQYF.

V usage is TRBV28 and J usage is TRBJ2-7, with D possibly being TRBD2 (5 bases). The V end was cut by 7 bases, the J end by 3 bases, with 13 bases between. There are 13 residues in the CDR3. The germline CDR1 and CDR2 sequences are MDHEN and SYDVKM. In nucleotides, the CDR3 is TGTGCCAGCACAGAGGACGGGAACTACGAGCAGTACTTC. This translates into CASTEDGNYEQYF.

The chain has TRBV4-1 and TRBJ2-4; 7 nucleotides align to TRBD2. Germline V gene lookup returns CDR1 MGHRA and CDR2 YSYEKL. This CDR3 has 18 amino acids. Unmatched junction bases numbered 11, after V lost 0 bases and J lost 3 bases. The CDR3 coding sequence is TGCGCCAGCAGCCAAGATTGGGGGGAGGGTTGGGGCAAAAACATTCAGTACTTC. Translating gives CASSQDWGEGWGKNIQYF.

This chain joins TRBV29-1 and TRBJ1-2; 7 bases agree with TRBD1. V was pared by 7 bases and J by 3 bases, with 14 bases of the junction left unmatched. This CDR3 region has 15 residues. CDR1 is SQVTM, CDR2 ANQGSEA, per germline. The CDR3 DNA reads as TGCAGCGCCCGGGCCCTGGACAGGCTCGACTATGGCTACACCTTC. Its translation is CSARALDRLDYGYTF.

The rearrangement links TRBV10-1 to TRBJ2-7; 10 nucleotides agree with TRBD2. CDR1 is WNHNN, CDR2 SYGVQD, per germline (reference sequence). V shed 5 bases, J shed 4 bases, and the junction held 5 bases outside the gene matches. The CDR3 length is 14 residues. CDR3 nucleotide sequence: TGCGCCAGCAGTCCCGGGACTAGCGAATACGAGCAGTACTTC. Its translation is CASSPGTSEYEQYF.

This chain uses TRBV6-5 with TRBJ2-7, with D perhaps matching TRBD1 (5 bases). Germline values: CDR1 MNHEY, CDR2 SVGAGI. CDR3 length: 15 amino acids. The ends were cut back, 2 bases at V and 2 bases at J, with 13 bases in the middle. For the CDR3, the DNA is TGTGCCAGCAGTTACGGCGCAGGGTCAACCTACGAGCAGTACTTC. Encoded protein: CASSYGAGSTYEQYF.

The V gene is TRBV7-8, the J gene TRBJ2-1, with 8 positions matching TRBD1. The CDR3 sequence is 16 residues long. Per germline, CDR1 SGHVS and CDR2 FQNEAQ. V dropped 5 bases and J dropped 5; count of bases not matched to a gene: 11. The CDR3 nucleotides are TGTGCCAGCAGCGACCGCCTCAGGGGGCTCCACAATGAGCAGTTCTTC. As protein: CASSDRLRGLHNEQFF. Combining the CDR3 with reference TRBV7-8 and TRBJ2-1 gives the whole variable domain GAGVSQSPRYKVAKRGQDVALRCDPISGHVSLFWYQQALGQGPEFLTYFQNEAQLDKSGLPSDRFFAERPEGSVSTLKIQRTQQEDSAVYLCASSDRLRGLHNEQFFGPGTRLTVL.

V gene TRBV4-2 combines with J gene TRBJ2-1; 9 bases agree with TRBD1. Germline lookup yields CDR1 LGHNA and CDR2 YNFKEQ. The junction had 9 bases not matched to a gene; V was cut back by 5 bases and J by 7 bases. The CDR3 sequence is 15 residues long. In DNA, the CDR3 is TGTGCCAGCAGCGACCGGGACAGGGCCGATAATGAGCAGTTCTTC. Translating it yields CASSDRDRADNEQFF.